What follows are 16 T cell receptor beta chains derived from one specimen sequenced in a study of response to subunit inactivated influenza vaccine. TCRdb reprocessed the RT-PCR reads with MiXCR, giving one entry per CDR3 protein. The table lists 500,000 or so distinct CDR3 sequences, approximately 15% of them singletons. The sample in question was CD4+ T cells sorted from PBMCs, obtained 23 to 25 months after vaccination. The receptors shown here come from a man between 50 and 70 years old who received an inactivated influenza vaccine.

The V gene is TRBV19, the J gene TRBJ1-5, with 7 bases lining up with TRBD1. The V and J ends lost 8 bases and 0 bases, in that order; junction bases with no gene match: 7. CDR3 length: 15 residues. From germline, CDR1 is LNHDA and CDR2 SQIVND (reference sequence). CDR3 residues: CASQNRGYSNQPQHF. Written as DNA, the CDR3 is TGTGCCAGTCAGAACAGGGGTTATAGCAATCAGCCCCAGCATTTT.

The chain has TRBV3-1 and TRBJ2-2, with 9 bases lining up with TRBD2. The CDR3 length is 17 residues. V shed 0 bases, J shed 6 bases, and the junction held 8 bases outside the gene matches. Germline-derived CDR1 and CDR2 are LGHDT and YNNKEL (reference sequence). The CDR3 sequence is CASSQDRGLAISGELFF. The CDR3 DNA follows: TGTGCCAGCAGCCAAGATAGAGGACTAGCGATTTCCGGGGAGCTGTTTTTT.

This clonotype was counted a few times. The genes are TRBV18 and TRBJ2-7; either TRBD1 or TRBD2 may fit D (5 bases each). Between the trimmed V and J ends, which lost 2 bases and 4 bases, there was a span of 15 bases. There are 15 residues in the CDR3. CDR1 KGHSH and CDR2 LQKENI come from the germline V gene. CDR3 nucleotide sequence: TGTGCCAGCTCACCAGTTGGGGACCCTTCATACGAGCAGTACTTC. Translated: CASSPVGDPSYEQYF.

The chain recombines TRBV2 with TRBJ2-5, with TRBD2 matching over 15 bases. This CDR3 spans 17 amino acids. Germline values: CDR1 SNHLY, CDR2 FYNNEI. J gave up 2 bases and V 6 bases, and 7 bases lay outside the gene matches. The CDR3 loop is CASRGLAGGPSQETQYF. CDR3 nucleotides: TGTGCCAGCAGAGGACTAGCGGGAGGGCCCTCTCAAGAGACCCAGTACTTC.

V is TRBV3-1 and J is TRBJ1-3, with D maybe TRBD1 (6 bases). CDR3 size: 16 residues. V was cut by 0 bases and J by 2 bases, with 11 bases left in between. Germline V lookup: CDR1 LGHDT, CDR2 YNNKEL (reference sequence). The CDR3 loop is CASSQDGGHTGNTIYF. The CDR3 DNA is TGTGCCAGCAGCCAAGATGGGGGGCATACTGGAAACACCATATATTTT.

This clonotype occurred many times. The chain carries TRBV10-2 and TRBJ2-7; TRBD2 agrees at 11 bases. Germline-derived CDR1 and CDR2 are WSHSY and SAAADI. The CDR3 is 17 residues long. After removal of 8 bases from V and 0 bases from J, the junction contained 12 bases not matched to a gene. CDR3 DNA: TGCGCCAGCCAACCTTGGACTAGCGGGCGAAGCTCCTACGAGCAGTACTTC. The encoded protein is CASQPWTSGRSSYEQYF.

This clonotype was picked up a small number of times. The rearrangement joins TRBV6-5 to TRBJ2-2; 9 positions agree with TRBD2. In germline, CDR1 is MNHEY, CDR2 SVGAGI. The CDR3 loop spans 16 amino acids. V shed 5 bases, J shed 5 bases, and the junction held 9 bases outside the gene matches. In DNA form, the CDR3 reads TGTGCCAGCAGTACTTTAGCGGGAGTTCAGACCGGGGAGCTGTTTTTT. This translates into CASSTLAGVQTGELFF.

The chain has TRBV20-1 and TRBJ2-3, with 9 bases fitting TRBD2. In germline, CDR1 is DFQATT, CDR2 SNEGSKA (reference sequence). Trimming cost V 1 base and J 1 base; bases outside gene matches: 6. This CDR3 region has 16 residues. The CDR3: CSARVEASGGTDTQYF. CDR3 in DNA: TGCAGTGCTAGAGTGGAGGCTAGCGGGGGCACAGATACGCAGTATTTT.

The V and J genes are TRBV6-2 or TRBV6-3 and TRBJ1-2; 7 bases align to TRBD1. Trimming cost V 5 bases and J 4 bases; bases outside gene matches: 10. This CDR3 is built from 15 residues. CDR1 MNHEY and CDR2 SVGEGT come from the germline V gene. The CDR3 bases are TGTGCCAGCAGTATCCTGGACAGGCCCCTCTATGGCTACACCTTC. It encodes CASSILDRPLYGYTF.

The gene calls are TRBV20-1 and TRBJ1-6, with D perhaps TRBD1 (6 bases). The CDR3 consists of 14 residues. Germline CDR1 reads DFQATT; CDR2 reads SNEGSKA (reference sequence). Trimming removed 2 bases at V and 5 bases at J, with 10 bases between. CDR3: CSARPPGDNSPLHF. CDR3 nucleotides: TGCAGTGCTAGACCCCCAGGGGATAATTCACCCCTCCACTTT.

This clonotype was recorded a few times. The chain combines TRBV20-1 with TRBJ2-1; 9 bases are shared with TRBD2. Germline V gives CDR1 DFQATT, CDR2 SNEGSKA (reference sequence). The CDR3 loop spans 17 amino acids. With V trimmed by 0 bases and J by 0 bases, 6 bases remained unmatched. The chain's CDR3 is CSARDPSGIRSYNEQFF. Written as DNA, the CDR3 is TGCAGTGCTAGAGATCCTAGCGGGATTCGCTCCTACAATGAGCAGTTCTTC.

This clonotype showed up just a few times. This chain uses TRBV25-1 with TRBJ2-2; D is perhaps TRBD2 (6 bases). Germline V gene lookup returns CDR1 MGHDK and CDR2 SYGVNS. Trimming left V 2 bases short and J 6 bases short, with 10 bases between. The CDR3 contains 14 residues. This chain's CDR3 is CASSEAGTSGELFF. The CDR3 DNA follows: TGTGCCAGCAGTGAAGCGGGGACTTCCGGGGAGCTGTTTTTT. Together with reference TRBV25-1 and TRBJ2-2, the CDR3 gives the full variable domain: EADIYQTPRYLVIGTGKKITLECSQTMGHDKMYWYQQDPGMELHLIHYSYGVNSTEKGDLSSESTVSRIRTEHFPLTLESARPSHTSQYLCASSEAGTSGELFFGEGSRLTVL.

This clonotype appeared many times. The gene calls are TRBV20-1 and TRBJ2-7; perhaps TRBD2 as D (7 bases). Trimming removed 3 bases from V and 1 base from J, with 10 bases in between. Germline CDR1 reads DFQATT; CDR2 reads SNEGSKA (reference sequence). This CDR3 has 13 residues. The DNA of the CDR3 is TGCAGTGCTAGCGGGGGGCTATCCTACGAGCAGTACTTC. Its protein product is CSASGGLSYEQYF.

This clonotype has more than one count but fewer than ten. The rearrangement joins TRBV12-3 or TRBV12-4 to TRBJ2-5, with D unclear. The CDR3 covers 14 residues. Trimming stripped 3 bases from V and 2 bases from J, with 10 bases between. In DNA, the CDR3 is TGTGCCAGCAGTTTCGTGGCGTTTCAAGAGACCCAGTACTTC. Translating gives CASSFVAFQETQYF.

V gene TRBV5-1 combines with J gene TRBJ2-3; D might be TRBD1 (5 bases). In germline, CDR1 is SGHRS, CDR2 YFSETQ. This CDR3 comprises 16 residues. Trimming removed 2 bases at V and 2 bases at J, with 15 bases between. The CDR3 protein is CASSFQGYYNTDTQYF. DNA for the CDR3: TGCGCCAGCAGCTTCCAGGGTTACTATAACACAGATACGCAGTATTTT.

This clonotype was observed a few times. The rearrangement joins TRBV5-5 to TRBJ2-3, with TRBD1 matching over 12 bases. The germline V gene has CDR1 SGHKS and CDR2 YYEKEE (reference sequence). The CDR3 loop spans 16 amino acids. V dropped 3 bases and J dropped 5; count of bases not matched to a gene: 7. CDR3 amino acids: CASSSPGQGAKDTQYF. The CDR3 bases are TGTGCCAGCAGCTCGCCGGGACAGGGGGCGAAAGATACGCAGTATTTT. Combining the CDR3 with reference TRBV5-5 and TRBJ2-3 gives the whole variable domain DAGVTQSPTHLIKTRGQQVTLRCSPISGHKSVSWYQQVLGQGPQFIFQYYEKEERGRGNFPDRFSARQFPNYSSELNVNALLLGDSALYLCASSSPGQGAKDTQYFGPGTRLTVL.